Each of the 2 T cell receptor beta chains below was sequenced from the same sample in a study of blood T cell repertoires in COVID-19. Method: immunoSEQ multiplex PCR; TCRdb's copy keeps in-frame clones and lacks some. The repertoire holds about 74,000 clones, around 75% seen once, with 21% in the top ten. Sequences were obtained from peripheral blood. These receptors all come from a man between 70 and 80 years old with acute or convalescent COVID-19.

The genes are TRBV11-2 and TRBJ2-1; D perhaps matches TRBD1 (7 bases). CDR3 length: 15 residues. Germline V lookup: CDR1 SGHAT, CDR2 FQNNGV. Trimming left V 5 bases short and J 7 bases short, with 18 bases between. The CDR3 nucleotides read TGTGCCAGCAGCACCTTGACAGGGCGGGGAAATGAGCAGTTCTTC. Translated: CASSTLTGRGNEQFF. Drawing the rest from reference TRBV11-2 and TRBJ2-1, the complete variable domain is EAGVAQSPRYKIIEKRQSVAFWCNPISGHATLYWYQQILGQGPKLLIQFQNNGVVDDSQLPKDRFSAERLKGVDSTLKIQPAKLEDSAVYLCASSTLTGRGNEQFFGPGTRLTVL.

The V and J genes are TRBV29-1 and TRBJ2-1; possible D gene TRBD1, 6 bases. The CDR3 covers 14 residues. Looked up from germline, CDR1 is SQVTM and CDR2 is ANQGSEA. Trimming took off 1 base at V and 2 bases at J, with 9 bases between the two ends. CDR3 sequence: CSVEVQGTYNEQFF. CDR3 sequence (DNA): TGCAGCGTTGAAGTACAGGGTACCTACAATGAGCAGTTCTTC.